This entry lists 19 T cell receptor beta chains sequenced from one sample in a study of esophageal squamous cell carcinoma under preoperative chemotherapy. The time point: before preoperative PTX-NDP chemotherapy. TCRdb reanalysed the PCR reads using MiXCR and keeps one entry per CDR3 protein. Seen here are tens of thousands of distinct CDR3 sequences, roughly 48% observed once, and the top ten hold approximately 12%. This sample was obtained from a patient given preoperative chemotherapy. Receptors were obtained from a human donor with esophageal squamous cell carcinoma. The donor label of this sample is uncertain.

The CDR3 is CRVSGLGAKNIQYF. The DNA for the CDR3 is TGCCGCGTCTCGGGGCTGGGAGCCAAAAACATTCAGTACTTC. The chain is built from TRBV10-2 and TRBJ2-4, with D perhaps TRBD1 or TRBD2 (5 bases each). CDR1 and CDR2 (germline): WSHSY, SAAADI. CDR3 length: 14 residues.

This clonotype was seen many times. The chain has TRBV7-9 and TRBJ2-7; the match to TRBD1 covers 10 bases. Trimming cost V 6 bases and J 5 bases; bases outside gene matches: 4. This CDR3 region has 13 residues. Germline values: CDR1 SEHNR, CDR2 FQNEAQ (reference sequence). CDR3 in amino acids: CASSSGQGDEQYF. CDR3 sequence (DNA): TGTGCCAGCAGTTCCGGACAGGGGGACGAGCAGTACTTC.

A few counts support this clonotype. The chain combines TRBV7-2 with TRBJ2-5, with TRBD1 as a possible D gene (6 bases). Trimming left V 5 bases short and J 2 bases short, with 15 bases between. The germline gives CDR1 SGHTA, CDR2 FQGNSA. This CDR3 comprises 15 residues. The CDR3 coding sequence is TGTGCCAGCAGCCCACAGGGACGAAATCAAGAGACCCAGTACTTC. Translation: CASSPQGRNQETQYF.

The chain couples TRBV12-3 or TRBV12-4 to TRBJ2-7, with TRBD1 identical over 8 bases. The CDR3 loop spans 15 amino acids. Unmatched junction bases numbered 3, after V lost 2 bases and J lost 0 bases. CDR3 protein: CASSLKQGGSYEQYF. The CDR3 nucleotides read TGTGCCAGCAGTTTAAAACAGGGGGGCTCCTACGAGCAGTACTTC.

This chain uses TRBV10-3 with TRBJ2-4; 7 bases align to TRBD1. The CDR3 extends over 12 amino acids. Unmatched junction bases numbered 4, after V lost 6 bases and J lost 8 bases. Germline V gene lookup returns CDR1 ENHRY and CDR2 SYGVKD. Here the CDR3 DNA reads TGTGCCATCAGCGCAGGGGGAGACATTCAGTACTTC. Translating gives CAISAGGDIQYF.

With respect to this clonotype: An end of the junction differs from the germline gene, which may be a read error. The chain carries TRBV11-3 and TRBJ2-5; 7 nucleotides line up with TRBD2. The germline gives CDR1 SGHNT, CDR2 YENEEA. This CDR3 region has 15 residues. The CDR3, as DNA: TGTGCCAGCAGTTTGGGGGGGATTAACAAAGATACGCAGTACTTT. Translating it yields CASSLGGINKDTQYF.

By sample share, this clonotype is medium-sized. The chain employs TRBV12-3 or TRBV12-4 and TRBJ2-5; 9 bases align to TRBD1. The CDR3 covers 15 residues. J lost 5 bases, V lost 5 bases, and 9 bases had no gene match. CDR3 sequence reads: CASSDDRGVDETQYF. CDR3 bases: TGTGCCAGCAGTGATGACAGGGGGGTGGATGAGACCCAGTACTTC.

This sequence joins TRBV7-2 and TRBJ2-4, with 9 bases aligning to TRBD2. The DNA end is more similar to TRBJ2-5, so the J call may be wrong. This CDR3 spans 18 amino acids. The germline gives CDR1 SGHTA, CDR2 FQGNSA. This CDR3 reads CASSYRGRGGEDQETQYF. The CDR3 DNA reads as TGTGCCAGCAGCTATAGGGGGCGGGGGGGCGAAGACCAAGAGACCCAGTACTTC.

For this clonotype: A read error may account for a junction end that differs from germline. The rearrangement joins TRBV6-1 to TRBJ2-5, with D uncertain. This CDR3 spans 11 amino acids. Germline CDR1 reads MNHNS; CDR2 reads SASEGT. The CDR3 DNA reads TGTGCCGGCCGGGTGCCAAAGACCCGGTACTTC. Translating gives CAGRVPKTRYF.

The table lists this clonotype with many counts. The germline gene is not matched at one end of the junction; a read error may be the cause. The chain uses TRBV7-7 and TRBJ2-5; 9 bases are a match to TRBD2. Germline CDR1 is SSHAT and CDR2 is FNYEAQ (reference sequence). This CDR3 is built from 17 residues. This CDR3 is CASSLGGIAGAGETQYF. The CDR3, as DNA: TGTGCTAGCAGCTTAGGAGGGATAGCGGGAGCAGGGGAGACCCAGTACTTC.

As for this clonotype: The CDR3 end shows no conserved phenylalanine or tryptophan, and so a read error is likely. The DNA is omitted, as the CDR3 cannot be located on it reliably, and the CDR3 follows TCRdb's listing. The chain joins TRBV7-2 to TRBJ2-5. Germline CDR1 reads SGHTA; CDR2 reads FQGNSA. The CDR3 length is 14 residues, termini included. The CDR3 loop is CASSLRLSQETQFL.

The chain links TRBV12-3 or TRBV12-4 to TRBJ2-5; the D call may be TRBD1 or TRBD2 (6 bases each). The CDR3 loop spans 14 amino acids. The chain's CDR3 is CAGTGGGAQDIQYF. The CDR3 DNA follows: TGTGCGGGTACCGGGGGCGGGGCCCAAGACATCCAGTACTTC.

This chain uses TRBV7-2 with TRBJ2-3; D is uncertain. The J call may be faulty, since TRBJ2-7 better matches the DNA end. The CDR3 spans 13 residues. Germline assignment: CDR1 SGHTA and CDR2 FQGNSA. In nucleotides, the CDR3 is TGTGCCAGCGGTAGGCGCTCCCAAGAGACGCAGTACTTC. It encodes CASGRRSQETQYF.

The V call is TRBV7-6, the J call TRBJ2-7, with a tentative D call TRBD2 (5 bases). This CDR3 is built from 13 residues. Trimming removed 5 bases from V and 5 bases from J, with 13 bases in between. Germline-derived CDR1 and CDR2 are SGHVS and FNYEAQ. The CDR3 nucleotides are TGTGCCAGCAGCCCTGCGGACGGGAACGAGCAGTACTTC. Residues: CASSPADGNEQYF.

Notes on this clonotype: A junction end diverges from the germline sequence, so it may reflect a read error. The chain employs TRBV7-9 and TRBJ2-5; 8 nucleotides match TRBD2. The CDR3 spans 14 residues. The V gene's germline CDR1 is SEHNR and CDR2 FQNEAQ (reference sequence). The CDR3 DNA follows: TGTGCGGGCAGCGGGGGCGGGAACACAGAGACCCAGTATTTC. Its translation: CAGSGGGNTETQYF.

Within the sample, this clonotype is medium-sized (0.01 to 0.1%). An end of the junction differs from the germline gene, which may be a read error. The V call is TRBV7-7, the J call TRBJ2-1; maybe TRBD2 (7 bases). The CDR3 contains 13 residues. Germline CDR1 and CDR2: SSHAT and FNYEAQ (reference sequence). DNA for the CDR3: TGTGCTAGCAGCTTAGGGGGAGGGAGTGAGCAGTTCTTC. Translation gives CASSLGGGSEQFF.

This clonotype was picked up one time. Written as DNA, the CDR3 is TGTGCCAGCAGTCGGGACAACTACAATGAGCAGTTCTTC. Its protein product is CASSRDNYNEQFF. The V call is TRBV6-1, the J call TRBJ2-1, with D possibly matching TRBD1 (6 bases). The V gene's germline CDR1 is MNHNS and CDR2 SASEGT. Trimming pared 5 bases from V and 3 bases from J, leaving 8 bases between. There are 13 residues in the CDR3.

Comments on this clonotype: No conserved phenylalanine or tryptophan ends this CDR3, so it is likely a read error. No DNA is shown, since the ends of the CDR3 on it are uncertain; the CDR3 is the one TCRdb lists. V gene TRBV6-5 combines with J gene TRBJ2-5; the DNA was not used to check the table's D call, TRBD1. Germline V lookup: CDR1 MNHEY, CDR2 SVGAGI. The CDR3 is 15 residues long, ends included. The CDR3 region is CASSYSTGTEATQFL.

This clonotype was seen a few times. The chain is built from TRBV7-2 and TRBJ2-7; 8 positions match TRBD1. The V gene end was trimmed by 1 base and the J gene end by 1 base; junction bases not matched to a gene: 0. The CDR3 spans 14 residues. Germline V gene lookup returns CDR1 SGHTA and CDR2 FQGNSA. This CDR3 reads CASSLDRGSYEQYF. CDR3 sequence (DNA): TGTGCCAGCAGCTTAGACAGGGGGTCCTACGAGCAGTACTTC.